This T cell receptor beta chain derives from a study of regulatory T cells in long-lasting Graves disease. A remark on this clonotype: Its specificity is not known.

General observations from the study: Sharing of public clonotypes was greater in persistent patients (2,741) than in new patients (roughly 1,000).

Time point specified: newly diagnosed GD, antithyroid drugs for less than 3 months. Extracted RNA from PBMCs served as the source of the TCR library. TCR beta libraries were built with iRepertoire HTBI primers and Arm-PCR of CDR3 regions. In the study's own analysis: Samples jointly harbored 62 TRBV and about 15 TRBJ segments. One entry per CDR3 protein results from TCRdb running MiXCR on the multiplex PCR reads. TCRdb's processing, not the study's, gives the V and J calls here. The sample consists of 300,000 to 400,000 distinct CDR3 sequences, over 15% of them appearing once. The CDR3 spans 15 residues. Trimming took 0 bases from V and 7 from J; bases not matched to a gene: 7. Germline V lookup: CDR1 DFQATT, CDR2 SNEGSKA (reference sequence). The sample also formed part of further work on T cells in Graves' hyperthyroidism and ophthalmopathy.

The source was peripheral blood mononuclear cells (PBMCs), collected at new diagnosis, from a patient treated with antithyroid drugs. The chain uses TRBV20-1 and TRBJ2-4, with TRBD1 matching 9 bases. The clonotype originates from a man in his forties or fifties with Graves disease. The CDR3 nucleotides read TGCAGTGCTAGAGATCCGGTGACAGGGGGGAACATTCAGTACTTC. Amino acid sequence: CSARDPVTGGNIQYF.